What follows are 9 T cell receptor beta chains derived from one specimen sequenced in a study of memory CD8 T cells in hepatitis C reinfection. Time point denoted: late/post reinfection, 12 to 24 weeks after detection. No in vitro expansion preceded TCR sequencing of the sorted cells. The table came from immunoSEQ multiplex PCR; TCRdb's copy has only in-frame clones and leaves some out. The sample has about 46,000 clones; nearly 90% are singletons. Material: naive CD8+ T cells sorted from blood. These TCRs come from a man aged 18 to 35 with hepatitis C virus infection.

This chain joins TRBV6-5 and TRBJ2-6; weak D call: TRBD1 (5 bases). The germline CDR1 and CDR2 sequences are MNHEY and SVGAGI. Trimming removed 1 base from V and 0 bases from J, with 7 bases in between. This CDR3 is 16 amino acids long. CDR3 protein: CASSYLTGSGANVLTF. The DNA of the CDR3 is TGTGCCAGCAGTTACTTAACAGGCTCTGGGGCCAACGTCCTGACTTTC.

Here the CDR3 DNA reads TGTGCCAGCAGCAAAGAACAGGGGACTAGCATGAACACTGAAGCTTTCTTT. Residues: CASSKEQGTSMNTEAFF. The chain employs TRBV21-1 and TRBJ1-1. TRBV21-1 corresponds to a pseudogene. The CDR3 extends over 17 amino acids.

The CDR3 sequence: CASSLRRGEQYF. CDR3 DNA sequence: TGTGCCAGCAGCTTGCGCCGGGGGGAGCAGTACTTC. The rearrangement links TRBV5-5 to TRBJ2-7; D perhaps matches TRBD2 (6 bases). With 1 base removed from V and 7 bases from J, the gap between germline ends came to 9 bases. This CDR3 is 12 amino acids long. CDR1 and CDR2 from the germline V gene are SGHKS and YYEKEE (reference sequence).

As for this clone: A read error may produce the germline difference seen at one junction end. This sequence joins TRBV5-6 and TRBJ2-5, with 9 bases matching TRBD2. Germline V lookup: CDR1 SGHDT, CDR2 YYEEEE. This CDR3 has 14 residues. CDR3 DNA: TGTGCCAGCAGTTTCCCTAGCGGGGCCTACGAGCAGCACTTC. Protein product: CASSFPSGAYEQHF. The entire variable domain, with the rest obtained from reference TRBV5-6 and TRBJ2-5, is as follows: DAGVTQSPTHLIKTRGQQVTLRCSPKSGHDTVSWYQQALGQGPQFIFQYYEEEERQRGNFPDRFSGHQFPNYSSELNVNALLLGDSALYLCASSFPSGAYEQHFGPGTRLLVL.

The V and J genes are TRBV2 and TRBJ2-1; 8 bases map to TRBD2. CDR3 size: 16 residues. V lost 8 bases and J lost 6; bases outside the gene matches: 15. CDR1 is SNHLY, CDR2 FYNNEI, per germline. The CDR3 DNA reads TGTGCCAGCTTCGACTGGGGGACTAGTGTAGGCAATGAGCAGTTCTTC. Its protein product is CASFDWGTSVGNEQFF. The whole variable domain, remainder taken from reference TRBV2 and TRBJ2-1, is EPEVTQTPSHQVTQMGQEVILRCVPISNHLYFYWYRQILGQKVEFLVSFYNNEISEKSEIFDDQFSVERPDGSNFTLKIRSTKLEDSAMYFCASFDWGTSVGNEQFFGPGTRLTVL.

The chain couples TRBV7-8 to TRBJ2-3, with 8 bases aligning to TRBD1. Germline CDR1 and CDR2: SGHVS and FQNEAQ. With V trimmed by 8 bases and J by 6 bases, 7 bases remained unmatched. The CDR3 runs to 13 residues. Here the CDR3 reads CASEQTGDDTQYF. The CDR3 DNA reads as TGTGCCAGCGAGCAGACAGGGGACGATACGCAGTATTTT.

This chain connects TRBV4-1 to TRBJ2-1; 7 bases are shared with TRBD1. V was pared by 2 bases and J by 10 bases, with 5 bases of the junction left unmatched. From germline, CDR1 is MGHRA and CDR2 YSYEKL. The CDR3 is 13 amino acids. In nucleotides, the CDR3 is TGCGCCAGCAGCCAAAACACAGGGGTAGAGCAGTTCTTC. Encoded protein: CASSQNTGVEQFF.

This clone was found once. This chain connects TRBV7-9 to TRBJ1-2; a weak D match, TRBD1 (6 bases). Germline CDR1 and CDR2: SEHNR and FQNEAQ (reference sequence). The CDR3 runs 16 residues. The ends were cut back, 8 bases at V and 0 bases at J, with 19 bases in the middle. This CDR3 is CASHDAGAPTNYGYTF. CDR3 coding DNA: TGTGCCAGCCACGACGCGGGGGCTCCCACTAACTATGGCTACACCTTC.

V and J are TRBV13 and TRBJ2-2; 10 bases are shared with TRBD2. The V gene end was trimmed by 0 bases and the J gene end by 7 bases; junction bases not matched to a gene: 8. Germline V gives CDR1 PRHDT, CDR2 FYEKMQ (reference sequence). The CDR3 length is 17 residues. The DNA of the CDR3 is TGTGCCAGCAGCTTAGGCCATAGCGGGAGGAACCACGGGGAGCTGTTTTTT. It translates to CASSLGHSGRNHGELFF.